The 9 T cell receptor beta chains listed next were all sequenced from one sample in a study of glioma-infiltrating T cells. Using RNA template, CDR3s of TCR alpha and beta were amplified with iRepertoire arm-PCR. TCRdb re-analysed the multiplex PCR reads in MiXCR, keeping a single row per CDR3 protein. Of more than 110,000 distinct CDR3 sequences in the sample, 39% were seen once. The sample was glioma tissue, nonneoplastic brain tissue, or PBMCs (not recorded which). The source of these receptors is a human donor with low-grade glioma or glioblastoma, undergoing nonglioma brain surgery, or in good health (not recorded which).

The V gene is TRBV15, the J gene TRBJ1-5, with a tentative D call TRBD1 (6 bases). Between the trimmed V and J ends, which lost 3 bases and 6 bases, there was a span of 15 bases. This CDR3 spans 15 amino acids. CDR1 is LNHNV and CDR2 is YYDKDF in the germline V gene (reference sequence). DNA for the CDR3: TGTGCCACCAGCAGGACCGGGGGCCAGGGTCAGCCCCAGCATTTT. This sequence encodes CATSRTGGQGQPQHF. Full variable domain (outside the CDR3, taken from reference TRBV15 and TRBJ1-5): DAMVIQNPRYQVTQFGKPVTLSCSQTLNHNVMYWYQQKSSQAPKLLFHYYDKDFNNEADTPDNFQSRRPNTSFCFLDIRSPGLGDTAMYLCATSRTGGQGQPQHFGDGTRLSIL.

This chain links TRBV7-9 with TRBJ1-4; unclear D gene. Germline values: CDR1 SEHNR, CDR2 FQNEAQ (reference sequence). The CDR3 is made up of 12 amino acids. V lost 1 base and J 11 bases, leaving 8 bases between the germline ends. The CDR3 DNA reads TGTGCCAGCAGCTTAGGAGGGCATAAACTGTTTTTT. Its protein is CASSLGGHKLFF. Together with reference TRBV7-9 and TRBJ1-4, the CDR3 gives the full variable domain: DTGVSQNPRHKITKRGQNVTFRCDPISEHNRLYWYRQTLGQGPEFLTYFQNEAQLEKSRLLSDRFSAERPKGSFSTLEIQRTEQGDSAMYLCASSLGGHKLFFGSGTQLSVL.

The gene calls are TRBV20-1 and TRBJ2-3, with D uncertain. CDR1 is DFQATT, CDR2 SNEGSKA, per germline (reference sequence). The germline V and J ends were trimmed by 2 bases and 6 bases, with 15 bases remaining between them. The length of the CDR3 is 14 residues. The CDR3 region is CSARTFMGFDTQYF. CDR3 sequence (DNA): TGCAGTGCTAGAACATTTATGGGGTTTGATACGCAGTATTTT.

This clonotype was seen a few times. The V and J genes are TRBV28 and TRBJ1-5, with D uncertain. Germline V lookup: CDR1 MDHEN, CDR2 SYDVKM. The CDR3 loop spans 14 amino acids. V lost 6 bases and J lost 4, with 13 bases in between. The CDR3 nucleotides read TGTGCCAGCAGAATACGTGTAGGGAATCAGCCCCAGCATTTT. Translated, it gives CASRIRVGNQPQHF.

This chain uses TRBV7-2 with TRBJ2-1; TRBD2 aligns across 8 bases. The V gene end was trimmed by 4 bases and the J gene end by 6 bases; junction bases not matched to a gene: 11. The length of the CDR3 is 16 residues. Looked up from germline, CDR1 is SGHTA and CDR2 is FQGNSA. The CDR3: CASSSSLLTSVNEQFF. As DNA, the CDR3 is TGTGCCAGCAGCTCATCCCTACTGACTAGCGTCAATGAGCAGTTCTTC.

This clonotype was found a few times. The chain is built from TRBV6-5 and TRBJ2-2; no clear D. The length of the CDR3 is 12 residues. From germline, CDR1 is MNHEY and CDR2 SVGAGI. The germline V and J ends were trimmed by 2 bases and 6 bases, with 4 bases remaining between them. This CDR3 is CASSYPAGELFF. Written as DNA, the CDR3 is TGTGCCAGCAGTTACCCCGCCGGGGAGCTGTTTTTT.

This chain connects TRBV6-1 to TRBJ1-1; D not certain. V gave up 7 bases and J gave up 1 base, with 10 bases separating them. CDR1 is MNHNS, CDR2 SASEGT, per germline. The CDR3 extends over 13 amino acids. In nucleotides, the CDR3 is TGTGCCAGCATTACCCTTCCGAACACTGAAGCTTTCTTT. Its protein is CASITLPNTEAFF.

The chain couples TRBV6-2 or TRBV6-3 to TRBJ1-2; weak D call: TRBD1 (5 bases). Germline CDR1 MNHEY, CDR2 SVGEGT. V was shortened by 0 bases and J by 0 bases, with 8 bases between the two germline ends. The CDR3 is 15 residues long. The CDR3 DNA follows: TGTGCCAGCAGTTACTCCGACAGTTCTAACTATGGCTACACCTTC. Translation: CASSYSDSSNYGYTF.

The chain combines TRBV7-9 with TRBJ2-7; TRBD1 aligns across 8 bases. V shed 5 bases, J shed 4 bases, and the junction held 7 bases outside the gene matches. The CDR3 length is 14 residues. The germline V gene has CDR1 SEHNR and CDR2 FQNEAQ (reference sequence). The CDR3: CASSTQGQGYEQYF. CDR3 DNA sequence: TGTGCCAGCAGCACCCAAGGACAGGGATACGAGCAGTACTTC.